This T cell receptor (beta chain) was recorded in a study of blood T cells in healthy people across ages. Study outcomes and limitations: Getting older went along with TCR beta diversity per million T cells dropping roughly linearly. Reliance upon unsorted PBMCs precluded definitive naive versus antigen-experienced comparison. The study lacked donor CMV status, which possibly confounded expanded clonotype changes.

This clonotype appeared a few times. Its specificity is unknown. Primed by a sample-barcoded 5' primer and a J-beta primer mix, a second PCR proceeded for 7 to 11 cycles. TCRdb passed the 5' RACE reads through MiXCR, listing each CDR3 protein once. This sample has about 1.4 million distinct CDR3 sequences, with roughly 59% found just once. CDR3 length: 18 residues. From germline, CDR1 is SEHNR and CDR2 FQNEAQ (reference sequence). V trimming: 2 bases; J trimming: 0 bases; junction bases outside the gene matches: 5. The source is a man aged 18 to 30 in good health. The rearrangement joins TRBV7-9 to TRBJ2-5; 14 nucleotides match TRBD2. The sample comprised blood. The CDR3, as DNA: TGTGCCAGCAGCTTACGCGGACTAGCGGGGGGATACCAAGAGACCCAGTACTTC. Residues: CASSLRGLAGGYQETQYF.